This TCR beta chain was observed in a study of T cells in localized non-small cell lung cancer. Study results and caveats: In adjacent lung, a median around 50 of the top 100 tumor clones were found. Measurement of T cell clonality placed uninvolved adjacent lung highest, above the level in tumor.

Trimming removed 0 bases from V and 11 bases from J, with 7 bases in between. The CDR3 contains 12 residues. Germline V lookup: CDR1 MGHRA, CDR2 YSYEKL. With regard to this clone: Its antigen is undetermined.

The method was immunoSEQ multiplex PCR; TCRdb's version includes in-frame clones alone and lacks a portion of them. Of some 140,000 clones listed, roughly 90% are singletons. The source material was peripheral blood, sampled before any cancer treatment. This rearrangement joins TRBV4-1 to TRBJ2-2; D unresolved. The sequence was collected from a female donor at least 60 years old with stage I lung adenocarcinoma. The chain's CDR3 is CASSQEVGELFF. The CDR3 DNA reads TGCGCCAGCAGCCAAGAAGTTGGCGAGCTGTTTTTT.